Given below is one T cell receptor beta chain in context. The sample belongs to a study of response to subunit inactivated influenza vaccine. TCRdb redid the calling of the RT-PCR reads with MiXCR, one entry per CDR3 protein. The repertoire holds about 170,000 distinct CDR3 sequences, with 10% to 15% as singletons. In addition, the sample was reused for a study of T cells expressing NK-cell markers. That publication notes: For TCR beta, cDNA was produced by 5'RACE template switching with UMIs. Sorted CD3+CD56-NKG2C+, CD3+CD56+NKG2C- and CD3+CD56+NKG2C+ T cells were the source of the TCR beta repertoires. With an anti-gamma-delta TCR antibody, sorting in several experiments was kept to alpha-beta TCR T cells. Of CD8+ T cells, 1.0-7.0% belonged to dominant NKG2C+ clonotypes in five to seven donors.

The sequence derives from a man aged 45 to 65 who received an inactivated influenza vaccine. The sample consisted of CD8+ T cells sorted from PBMCs, taken 11 to 12 days after vaccination.

The CDR3 DNA reads as TGTGCCTGGGGGCCCCCGGGACTAGCGAGGGAGACCCAGTACTTC. Its translation: CAWGPPGLARETQYF. The chain uses TRBV30 and TRBJ2-5; 10 nucleotides align to TRBD2. V gave up 5 bases and J gave up 5 bases; unmatched junction bases: 11. Germline V gives CDR1 GTSNPN, CDR2 SVGIG (reference sequence). The CDR3 consists of 15 residues.